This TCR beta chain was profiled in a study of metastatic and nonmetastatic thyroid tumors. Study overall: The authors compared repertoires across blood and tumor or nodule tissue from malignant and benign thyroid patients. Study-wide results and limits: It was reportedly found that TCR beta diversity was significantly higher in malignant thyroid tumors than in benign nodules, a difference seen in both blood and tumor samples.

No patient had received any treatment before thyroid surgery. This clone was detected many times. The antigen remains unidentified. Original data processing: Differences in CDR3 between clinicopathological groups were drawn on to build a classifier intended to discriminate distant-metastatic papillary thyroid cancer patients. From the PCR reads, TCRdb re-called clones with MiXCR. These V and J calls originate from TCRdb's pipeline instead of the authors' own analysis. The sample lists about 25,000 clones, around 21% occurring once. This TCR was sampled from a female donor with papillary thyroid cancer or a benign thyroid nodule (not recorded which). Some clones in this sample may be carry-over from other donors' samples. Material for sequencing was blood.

The CDR3 nucleotides read TGCAGCGGGACCTCGAACTACAATGAGCAGTTCTTC. This codes for CSGTSNYNEQFF. The chain recombines TRBV29-1 with TRBJ2-1, with D hard to call. The CDR3 is made up of 12 amino acids. The germline V gene encodes CDR1 SQVTM and CDR2 ANQGSEA. The germline V and J ends were trimmed by 7 bases and 3 bases, with 10 bases remaining between them.